This is a list of T cell receptor beta chains from one sample in a study of early T cells in non-severe SARS-CoV-2 infection. TCRdb called the 5' RACE reads again in MiXCR, with one record for every CDR3 protein. The repertoire consists of over 35,000 distinct CDR3 sequences, with roughly 4.5% occurring once and the leading ten covering roughly 17%. The sample was whole blood. The receptors were sampled from an adult who was a healthcare worker with PCR-confirmed SARS-CoV-2 infection or an uninfected control (not recorded which). The CDR3 runs from the conserved cysteine through the conserved F or W. The order of the fields is V gene, D gene, CDR3 length, J gene, clone size, CDR3 protein, CDR3 DNA. D genes are given only for firm matches. Clone sizes are given selectively: once, few, many, or a class where the clone is expanded.

V gene: TRBV7-2
D gene: -
CDR3 length: 14
J gene: TRBJ2-7
clone size: -
CDR3 protein: CASSSGLSAYEQYF
CDR3 DNA: TGTGCCAGCAGCTCGGGCCTTAGTGCCTACGAGCAGTACTTC

V gene: TRBV11-2
D gene: -
CDR3 length: 12
J gene: TRBJ1-3
clone size: many
CDR3 protein: CASSLDPDTIYF
CDR3 DNA: TGTGCCAGCAGCTTAGATCCGGACACCATATATTTT

V gene: TRBV20-1
D gene: -
CDR3 length: 14
J gene: TRBJ2-1
clone size: many
CDR3 protein: CSAVGPSSYNEQFF
CDR3 DNA: TGCAGTGCTGTGGGCCCGAGCTCCTACAATGAGCAGTTCTTC

V gene: TRBV4-1
D gene: -
CDR3 length: 15
J gene: TRBJ2-1
clone size: many
CDR3 protein: CASSQEGQSYNEQFF
CDR3 DNA: TGCGCCAGCAGCCAAGAAGGGCAGTCCTACAATGAGCAGTTCTTC

V gene: TRBV2
D gene: TRBD2
CDR3 length: 15
J gene: TRBJ2-1
clone size: many
CDR3 protein: CASSTRTSGNNEQFF
CDR3 DNA: TGTGCCAGCAGTACCCGGACTAGCGGGAACAATGAGCAGTTCTTC

V gene: TRBV5-1
D gene: -
CDR3 length: 14
J gene: TRBJ1-2
clone size: many
CDR3 protein: CASSSTGTTYGYTF
CDR3 DNA: TGCGCCAGCAGCTCAACTGGAACTACCTATGGCTACACCTTC

V gene: TRBV2
D gene: -
CDR3 length: 14
J gene: TRBJ1-1
clone size: few
CDR3 protein: CASSLTTGNTEAFF
CDR3 DNA: TGTGCCAGTTCACTTACGACAGGGAACACTGAAGCTTTCTTT

V gene: TRBV13
D gene: -
CDR3 length: 11
J gene: TRBJ1-1
clone size: few
CDR3 protein: CASRGRSEAFF
CDR3 DNA: TGTGCCAGCAGGGGACGGTCCGAAGCTTTCTTT

V gene: TRBV6-1
D gene: TRBD1
CDR3 length: 14
J gene: TRBJ2-7
clone size: many
CDR3 protein: CASSEGTGGPEQYF
CDR3 DNA: TGTGCCAGCAGTGAAGGAACAGGGGGCCCCGAGCAGTACTTC

V gene: TRBV20-1
D gene: -
CDR3 length: 12
J gene: TRBJ2-5
clone size: many
CDR3 protein: CSASEPGETQYF
CDR3 DNA: TGCAGTGCTAGCGAACCGGGGGAGACCCAGTACTTC

V gene: TRBV10-3
D gene: TRBD2
CDR3 length: 15
J gene: TRBJ2-2
clone size: many
CDR3 protein: CAISTAGGPTGELFF
CDR3 DNA: TGTGCCATCAGTACCGCGGGGGGGCCCACCGGGGAGCTGTTTTTT

V gene: TRBV29-1
D gene: TRBD1
CDR3 length: 14
J gene: TRBJ2-7
clone size: many
CDR3 protein: CSVERAGGPYEQYF
CDR3 DNA: TGCAGCGTTGAAAGGGCAGGGGGTCCCTACGAGCAGTACTTC

V gene: TRBV2
D gene: -
CDR3 length: 15
J gene: TRBJ1-1
clone size: many
CDR3 protein: CASRPQAYRGSEAFF
CDR3 DNA: TGTGCCAGCCGACCTCAAGCGTACAGAGGTTCTGAAGCTTTCTTT

V gene: TRBV19
D gene: -
CDR3 length: 12
J gene: TRBJ1-2
clone size: -
CDR3 protein: CASSSQLRGYTF
CDR3 DNA: TGTGCCAGTTCATCCCAATTACGTGGCTACACCTTC

V gene: TRBV3-1
D gene: TRBD2
CDR3 length: 16
J gene: TRBJ2-1
clone size: -
CDR3 protein: CASSPNSGLAGNEQFF
CDR3 DNA: TGTGCCAGCAGCCCAAACTCAGGACTAGCGGGCAATGAGCAGTTCTTC

V gene: TRBV11-2
D gene: -
CDR3 length: 12
J gene: TRBJ1-2
clone size: many
CDR3 protein: CASSLLGYGYTF
CDR3 DNA: TGTGCCAGCAGCCTGTTGGGCTATGGCTACACCTTC

V gene: TRBV29-1
D gene: -
CDR3 length: 12
J gene: TRBJ2-2
clone size: many
CDR3 protein: CSVVGGTGELFF
CDR3 DNA: TGCAGCGTTGTAGGGGGCACCGGGGAGCTGTTTTTT

V gene: TRBV3-1
D gene: -
CDR3 length: 15
J gene: TRBJ2-1
clone size: many
CDR3 protein: CASSPLSSPLNEQFF
CDR3 DNA: TGTGCCAGCAGTCCCTTGAGTAGCCCTCTCAATGAGCAGTTCTTC

V gene: TRBV29-1
D gene: -
CDR3 length: 16
J gene: TRBJ2-7
clone size: many
CDR3 protein: CSVEGYTAGTTYEQYF
CDR3 DNA: TGCAGCGTTGAAGGATATACGGCGGGGACGACCTACGAGCAGTACTTC

V gene: TRBV5-1
D gene: -
CDR3 length: 13
J gene: TRBJ1-1
clone size: -
CDR3 protein: CASSLGKNTEAFF
CDR3 DNA: TGCGCCAGCAGCTTGGGGAAGAACACTGAAGCTTTCTTT

V gene: TRBV27
D gene: TRBD1
CDR3 length: 14
J gene: TRBJ1-2
clone size: many
CDR3 protein: CASGSTGGSYGYTF
CDR3 DNA: TGTGCCAGCGGGTCGACAGGGGGTTCCTATGGCTACACCTTC

V gene: TRBV5-1
D gene: -
CDR3 length: 13
J gene: TRBJ2-5
clone size: many
CDR3 protein: CASSSRDKETQYF
CDR3 DNA: TGCGCCAGCAGCTCCCGGGACAAAGAGACCCAGTACTTC

V gene: TRBV10-3
D gene: TRBD1
CDR3 length: 15
J gene: TRBJ1-1
clone size: many
CDR3 protein: CAISSPGQGRTEAFF
CDR3 DNA: TGTGCCATCAGTTCTCCGGGACAGGGTAGGACTGAAGCTTTCTTT

V gene: TRBV30
D gene: -
CDR3 length: 12
J gene: TRBJ2-2
clone size: many
CDR3 protein: CAWSVGAGELFF
CDR3 DNA: TGTGCCTGGAGTGTGGGTGCCGGGGAGCTGTTTTTT

V gene: TRBV6-5
D gene: -
CDR3 length: 13
J gene: TRBJ1-2
clone size: -
CDR3 protein: CASSLGELSGYTF
CDR3 DNA: TGTGCCAGCAGTTTGGGGGAATTAAGTGGCTACACCTTC

V gene: TRBV5-1
D gene: TRBD1
CDR3 length: 16
J gene: TRBJ1-2
clone size: many
CDR3 protein: CASSPDLGQGGNGYTF
CDR3 DNA: TGCGCCAGCAGCCCCGACCTAGGACAGGGGGGAAATGGCTACACCTTC

V gene: TRBV19
D gene: -
CDR3 length: 14
J gene: TRBJ2-1
clone size: -
CDR3 protein: CASKRQGRTNEQFF
CDR3 DNA: TGTGCCTCTAAAAGGCAGGGCCGGACCAATGAACAGTTCTTC

V gene: TRBV29-1
D gene: -
CDR3 length: 17
J gene: TRBJ1-3
clone size: many
CDR3 protein: CSVEYPEGSSSGNTIYF
CDR3 DNA: TGCAGCGTTGAATACCCCGAGGGAAGTAGCTCTGGAAACACCATATATTTT

V gene: TRBV4-1
D gene: TRBD2
CDR3 length: 16
J gene: TRBJ2-1
clone size: many
CDR3 protein: CASSQSPGLALIEQFF
CDR3 DNA: TGCGCCAGCAGCCAGAGTCCGGGACTAGCCCTCATTGAGCAGTTCTTC

V gene: TRBV5-1
D gene: -
CDR3 length: 14
J gene: TRBJ1-5
clone size: many
CDR3 protein: CASSLGQPNQPQHF
CDR3 DNA: TGCGCCAGCAGCTTGGGCCAGCCTAATCAGCCCCAGCATTTT

V gene: TRBV7-2
D gene: TRBD2
CDR3 length: 16
J gene: TRBJ2-5
clone size: many
CDR3 protein: CASSLTSGGASETQYF
CDR3 DNA: TGTGCCAGCAGCTTAACTAGCGGGGGGGCCTCGGAGACCCAGTACTTC